This T cell receptor beta chain was observed in a study of T cell responses to AZD1222 COVID-19 vaccine. Study results and caveats: Among the donors, most were white British and more were female, and clonal diversity was possibly underestimated.

With respect to this clone: What it binds is unknown.

V lost 1 base, J lost 4 bases, and 8 bases lay in between. CDR1 and CDR2 from the germline V gene are SGHTA and FQGNSA. The CDR3 consists of 14 residues. Produced via immunoSEQ multiplex PCR; TCRdb's table is partial and in-frame only. The repertoire consists of approximately 110,000 clones, with roughly 87% occurring once and the leading ten covering 44%. This receptor was obtained from an adult who received the AZD1222 COVID-19 vaccine. Sequenced here: peripheral blood, sampled 28 days after the second AZD1222 dose. The chain has TRBV7-2 and TRBJ2-1; D remains ambiguous. For the CDR3, the DNA is TGTGCCAGCAGCTTAGTAGGCAGGTACAATGAGCAGTTCTTC. Translating gives CASSLVGRYNEQFF.